This TCR beta chain was found in a study of vaccination and CD4 T cells after COVID-19 (dated by TCRdb to between 2021 and 2024). Describing the broader study: Every convalescent patient had a positive nasal swab PCR test for SARS-CoV-2, with mild disease in roughly ten patients and severe disease in one. In ten to eleven COVID-19 convalescent patients and a handful of infection-naive healthy vaccine recipients, the spike-specific CD4+ TCR repertoire before mRNA vaccination was compared with the repertoire after mRNA vaccination. Six males and four females were included in the convalescent cohort, with two Hispanic individuals, seven Caucasians, two Asians and one multiracial person represented. The time from the second vaccine dose to post-vaccine blood sampling had a median of roughly 70 days and ranged from about 12 to 241 days. Participants got two doses of the Pfizer-BioNTech BNT162b2 vaccine (n=8) or two doses of the Moderna mRNA-1273 vaccine (n=2). Control cultures used a CEFX viral epitope pool as positive control, an HIV-1 Nef peptide pool as negative control, or no peptide. Post-COVID blood samples were collected from convalescent patients a median of roughly 100 days after diagnosis, with a range of about 30 to 161 days. The cultures were stimulated with overlapping spike peptide pools from SARS-CoV-2 and from the common cold coronaviruses HCoV-NL63, HCoV-OC43 and HCoV-229E.

A remark on this clonotype: This clone's antigen is unknown. Per-nucleotide qualities are absent, and no much larger clonotype sits a single base away.

Per the publication, the treatment or condition label means: roughly 11-day PBMC culture with coronavirus spike peptide pools or control peptides (ViraFEST assay). To expand antigen-specific T cells with peptide pools and then pick out the expanded clonotypes through TCR sequencing, the study relied on the ViraFEST assay. The convalescent patients' positive SARS-CoV-2 PCR tests were from March to December 2020, which was before the Alpha, Beta and Delta variants emerged in the United States. PBMCs were cultured at a few million per well in IMDM supplemented with 5% human AB serum and roughly 10 IU/ml IL-2, with 9.5 to 10 ug/ml peptide pools added. On days 3 and 7, half of the culture medium was replaced with fresh IL-2-containing medium. After approximately eleven days of culture, CD4+ T cells were isolated by negative selection using the EasySep CD4+ T cell isolation kit. Ficoll-Paque Plus gradient centrifugation was used to isolate PBMCs from whole blood, and the isolated PBMCs were then either used fresh or cryopreserved at -140C. In general, triplicate wells were set up for every culture condition.

What the research found in general, with its limitations: In convalescent patients, a median roughly 88% of post-vaccine SARS-CoV-2-reactive clones were detected only after vaccination, suggesting vaccine-specific priming. The median count of SARS-CoV-2-reactive clonotypes went up from around 23 after infection to 38 after vaccination, although the change was not significant. The study included relatively few convalescent patients and did not analyze early timepoints after natural infection. In convalescent patients, nearly all vaccine-specific clones (304 of 307) were found to be mono-reactive for SARS-CoV-2 spike rather than cross-reactive with common cold coronaviruses.

V has 4 bases trimmed and J has 5 bases trimmed; junction bases matching no gene number 9. The CDR3 starts with the cysteine, ends with the phenylalanine, and has 16 residues. The only DNA kept is the CDR3, 48 bases in frame from the first base. CDR1 and CDR2, per the germline V gene, are SGHTA and FQGNSA. Libraries were prepared through PCR. TCR sequencing of DNA from cultured CD4+ T cells used the Oncomine TCR Beta short-read assay at the Johns Hopkins FTIC core. Genomic DNA was extracted from the cultured CD4+ T cells with the QIAamp micro DNA kit. Oncomine TCR Beta libraries from cultured CD4+ T cells were pooled with unique dual indexes and sequenced on an Illumina iSeq 100. The authors' analysis ran thus. Non-productive sequences were filtered out, and CDR3s that did not start with C, did not end with F or W, or were shorter than 7 amino acids were discarded. The MANAFEST web application was used to identify antigen-specific clonotypes by comparing peptide-stimulated wells against reference wells and other culture wells. To be called positive, a clone needed an FDR below 0.05, an odds ratio above 5, and a productive frequency above 0.1% in at least two of three replicate wells. A clonotype was classed as cross-reactive if the clonotype showed significant expansion both in SARS-CoV-2 spike wells and in at least one common cold coronavirus spike condition. Levenshtein distances (stringdist) and unrooted phylogenetic trees (ape) in R version 3.6.1 were used to assess CDR3 homology. TCRdb took the public reads, trimmed them with fastp at Q25, ran MiXCR for clone calling and kept in-frame beta chains. Rows matching on CDR3 protein sequence are summarized as one entry with the most common DNA and genes. The V and J calls shown here were made by TCRdb, not taken from the authors' results. The sample table contains around 15,000 distinct CDR3 sequences; only one count was recorded for approximately 53% of them. About a sixth of the sample comes from the top ten.

The clonotype was recovered from a human donor who had recovered from COVID-19. The sequenced sample consisted of CD4+ T cells from blood, cultured in vitro. The rearranged chain carries TRBV7-2 and TRBJ2-5; 11 junctional bases match TRBD2. For the CDR3, the sequence is CASSWGLAAGYETQYF. The nucleotide sequence reads TGTGCCAGCAGCTGGGGACTAGCGGCGGGGTATGAGACCCAGTACTTC.